These 17 T cell receptor beta chains were all obtained from the same sample, sequenced in a study of T cell repertoires in cytomegalovirus infection. TCRdb redid the calling of the reads with MiXCR, one entry per CDR3 protein. This sample has approximately 76,000 distinct CDR3 sequences, with about 24% found just once. These receptors have no known antigen. The starting material was CD8+ T cells from cultured PBMCs, obtained from culture after CMV antigen stimulation. Receptor source: a human donor in good health (CMV status not recorded). Some clones in this sample may be carry-over from other donors' samples.

CDR3 in DNA: TGCGCCAGCAGCCCAGGGGTGGGGGGCACTGAAGCTTTCTTT. Amino acid sequence: CASSPGVGGTEAFF. The J gene is TRBJ1-1, the V gene TRBV4-3; possible D gene TRBD1, 6 bases. V was trimmed by 4 bases and J by 4 bases, leaving 13 bases between them. The CDR3 is 14 residues long. Germline V CDR1 and CDR2: LGHNA, YSLEER.

The V gene is TRBV29-1, the J gene TRBJ1-1; tentatively, D is TRBD1 (5 bases). Germline V gives CDR1 SQVTM, CDR2 ANQGSEA. The V end was cut by 5 bases, the J end by 11 bases, with 12 bases between. This CDR3 region has 10 residues. The CDR3 sequence is CSVRGAEAFF. Written as DNA, the CDR3 is TGCAGCGTTCGCGGGGCAGAGGCTTTCTTT.

In its sample, this clonotype was seen a few times. J is TRBJ2-1 and V is TRBV15; TRBD1 matches 9 bases. The V and J ends lost 0 bases and 7 bases, in that order; junction bases with no gene match: 10. CDR1 is LNHNV and CDR2 is YYDKDF in the germline V gene (reference sequence). The CDR3 loop spans 17 amino acids. In DNA, the CDR3 is TGTGCCACCAGCAGAGATACGGTCACAGGGGGCAGGAATGAGCAGTTCTTC. Translated, it gives CATSRDTVTGGRNEQFF.

This CDR3 reads CASSGGGIQETQYF. The CDR3 bases are TGTGCCAGCAGCGGGGGTGGGATCCAAGAGACCCAGTACTTC. The chain recombines TRBV9 with TRBJ2-5, with D uncertain. CDR1 is SGDLS, CDR2 YYNGEE, per germline. The CDR3 sequence is 14 residues long. Trimming took off 3 bases at V and 1 base at J, with 10 bases between the two ends.

The rearrangement uses TRBV10-3 and TRBJ1-2; 7 bases agree with TRBD1. Germline CDR1 is ENHRY and CDR2 is SYGVKD. Unmatched junction bases numbered 3, after V lost 4 bases and J lost 4 bases. This CDR3 region has 13 residues. CDR3 nucleotide sequence: TGTGCCATCAGTGCGACAGGGACCTATGGCTACACCTTC. It codes for CAISATGTYGYTF.

CDR3 DNA sequence: TGCGCCAGCAGCCAAATTTCCCCTAGCGGGGGTAATGAGCAGTTCTTC. Protein product: CASSQISPSGGNEQFF. This chain links TRBV4-1 with TRBJ2-1, with 10 bases fitting TRBD2. J gave up 7 bases and V 2 bases, and 8 bases lay outside the gene matches. Germline V gene lookup returns CDR1 MGHRA and CDR2 YSYEKL. The CDR3 length is 16 residues.

This clonotype came up many times. The J gene is TRBJ2-3, the V gene TRBV4-1; maybe TRBD1 (5 bases). This CDR3 has 14 amino acids. Trimming took 4 bases from V and 1 from J, leaving 9 bases between them. The germline V gene has CDR1 MGHRA and CDR2 YSYEKL. CDR3 amino acids: CASSPEQGTDTQYF. In nucleotides, the CDR3 is TGCGCCAGCAGCCCGGAACAGGGCACAGATACGCAGTATTTT.

This chain joins TRBV4-1 and TRBJ1-1; TRBD1 might be the D (6 bases). Germline V gives CDR1 MGHRA, CDR2 YSYEKL. The CDR3 totals 16 residues. V was shortened by 0 bases and J by 5 bases, with 16 bases between the two germline ends. The DNA for the CDR3 is TGCGCCAGCAGCCAAGATCCGGCGGGGGGCTGGACTGAAGCTTTCTTT. Encoded protein: CASSQDPAGGWTEAFF.

This clonotype was observed a handful of times. V and J are TRBV6-5 and TRBJ2-3, with TRBD2 identical over 7 bases. Germline CDR1 MNHEY, CDR2 SVGAGI. The CDR3 extends over 17 amino acids. J gave up 2 bases and V 0 bases, and 8 bases lay outside the gene matches. CDR3 sequence: CASSYSRPSGNTDTQYF. For the CDR3, the DNA is TGTGCCAGCAGTTACTCGAGGCCTAGCGGAAACACAGATACGCAGTATTTT.

The chain couples TRBV20-1 to TRBJ2-7; D gene uncertain. Germline-derived CDR1 and CDR2 are DFQATT and SNEGSKA (reference sequence). This CDR3 is 13 amino acids long. The ends were cut back, 7 bases at V and 0 bases at J, with 13 bases in the middle. The CDR3 DNA reads TGCAGTGTTATTAGGAGTAGCTCCTACGAGCAGTACTTC. Its translation is CSVIRSSSYEQYF.

This clonotype appeared a few times. This rearrangement joins TRBV12-3 or TRBV12-4 to TRBJ1-2; unclear D gene. CDR3 length equals 12 residues. Trimming pared 5 bases from V and 2 bases from J, leaving 6 bases between. The CDR3 DNA reads TGTGCCAGCAGTCCAGGCAACTATGGCTACACCTTC. Translating gives CASSPGNYGYTF.

This clonotype showed up many times. This chain uses TRBV12-3 or TRBV12-4 with TRBJ2-7; TRBD1 might be the D (6 bases). V gave up 1 base and J gave up 6 bases, with 16 bases separating them. The CDR3 totals 15 residues. CDR3 in amino acids: CASSLEVGQLSEQYF. The CDR3 bases are TGTGCCAGCAGTTTAGAAGTAGGACAGCTATCCGAGCAGTACTTC.

This clonotype occurred a few times. The chain links TRBV27 to TRBJ1-1; no clear D. CDR3 length: 15 amino acids. V lost 2 bases, J lost 9 bases, and 19 bases lay in between. Germline-derived CDR1 and CDR2 are MNHEY and SMNVEV (reference sequence). The DNA of the CDR3 is TGTGCCAGCAGTTTAAATCCTGGGCACGGGCGCAAAGCTTTCTTT. Translated: CASSLNPGHGRKAFF.

The J gene is TRBJ2-1, the V gene TRBV4-3, with 7 bases aligning to TRBD2. With 0 bases clipped from V and 6 bases from J, the junction kept 8 bases outside the gene matches. CDR3 size: 16 residues. The germline CDR1 and CDR2 sequences are LGHNA and YSLEER. In DNA, the CDR3 is TGCGCCAGCAGCCAAGACCAGCGGGGAACCTTCAATGAGCAGTTCTTC. Amino acid sequence: CASSQDQRGTFNEQFF.

In this sample, this clonotype turned up many times. CDR3 in amino acids: CASSEQTSWGETQYF. Here the CDR3 DNA reads TGTGCCAGCAGTGAACAGACTAGTTGGGGGGAGACCCAGTACTTC. V gene TRBV2 combines with J gene TRBJ2-5, with a possible D match to TRBD2 (6 bases). Trimming shortened V by 2 bases and J by 5 bases, and 15 bases separated the two germline ends. The CDR3 is made up of 15 amino acids. Germline values: CDR1 SNHLY, CDR2 FYNNEI.

J is TRBJ2-3 and V is TRBV5-4; D may correspond to TRBD1 or TRBD2 (5 bases each). Germline CDR1 and CDR2: SGHNT and YYREEE (reference sequence). Deletions cut 2 bases from V and 8 bases from J, with 33 bases between. The CDR3 extends over 20 amino acids. The CDR3 DNA is TGTGCCAGCAGCTTCAAGGGAAGCCTTACTGGGGACCCCGGGGAAGTTACGCAGTATTTT. It codes for CASSFKGSLTGDPGEVTQYF. Full variable domain (missing parts from reference TRBV5-4 and TRBJ2-3): ETGVTQSPTHLIKTRGQQVTLRCSSQSGHNTVSWYQQALGQGPQFIFQYYREEENGRGNFPPRFSGLQFPNYSSELNVNALELDDSALYLCASSFKGSLTGDPGEVTQYFGPGTRLTVL.

This clonotype was observed many times. V is TRBV19 and J is TRBJ1-5; tentative D call: TRBD1 (5 bases). The germline V gene has CDR1 LNHDA and CDR2 SQIVND (reference sequence). The length of the CDR3 is 14 residues. The V end lost 1 base, the J end lost 7 bases, and 11 bases lay between the germline ends. The CDR3 sequence is CASSIVEGRQPQHF. CDR3 nucleotides: TGTGCCAGTAGTATAGTGGAGGGGAGACAGCCCCAGCATTTT.